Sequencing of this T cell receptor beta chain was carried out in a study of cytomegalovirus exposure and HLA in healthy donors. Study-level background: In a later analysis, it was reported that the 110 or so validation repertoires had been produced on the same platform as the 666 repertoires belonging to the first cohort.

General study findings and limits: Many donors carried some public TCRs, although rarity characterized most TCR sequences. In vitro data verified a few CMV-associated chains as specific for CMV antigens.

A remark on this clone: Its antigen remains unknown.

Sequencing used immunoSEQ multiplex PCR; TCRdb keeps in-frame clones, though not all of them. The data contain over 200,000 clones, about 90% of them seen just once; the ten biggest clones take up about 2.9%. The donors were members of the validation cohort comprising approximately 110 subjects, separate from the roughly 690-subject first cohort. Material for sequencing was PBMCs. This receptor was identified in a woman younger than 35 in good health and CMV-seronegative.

Here the CDR3 DNA reads TGTGCCAGCAGCTTGGGACAGGCTCTCACAGATACGCAGTATTTT. Translated: CASSLGQALTDTQYF. This chain uses TRBV7-9 with TRBJ2-3; the match to TRBD1 covers 8 bases. The J segment lost 2 bases and the V segment lost 3 bases, leaving 4 bases of the junction unmatched. CDR1 is SEHNR and CDR2 is FQNEAQ in the germline V gene (reference sequence). The CDR3 totals 15 residues.